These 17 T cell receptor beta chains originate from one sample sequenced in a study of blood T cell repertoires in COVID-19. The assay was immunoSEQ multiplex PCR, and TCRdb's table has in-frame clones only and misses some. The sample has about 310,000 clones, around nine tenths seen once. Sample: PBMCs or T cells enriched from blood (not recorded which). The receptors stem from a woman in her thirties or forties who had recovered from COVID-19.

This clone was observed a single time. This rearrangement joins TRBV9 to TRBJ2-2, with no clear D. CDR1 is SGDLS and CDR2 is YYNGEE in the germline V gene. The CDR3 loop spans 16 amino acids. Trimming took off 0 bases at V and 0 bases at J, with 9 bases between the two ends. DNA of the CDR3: TGTGCCAGCAGCGTAGTCCCAGTAACGAACACCGGGGAGCTGTTTTTT. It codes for CASSVVPVTNTGELFF.

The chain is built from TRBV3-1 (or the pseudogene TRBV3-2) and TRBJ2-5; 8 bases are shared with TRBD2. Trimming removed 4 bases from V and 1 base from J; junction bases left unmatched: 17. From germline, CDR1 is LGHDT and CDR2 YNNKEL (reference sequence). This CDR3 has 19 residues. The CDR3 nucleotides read TGTGCCAGCAGCCCCGTTTTGGTCCTGACGGGGGGGACCCAAGAGACCCAGTACTTC. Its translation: CASSPVLVLTGGTQETQYF.

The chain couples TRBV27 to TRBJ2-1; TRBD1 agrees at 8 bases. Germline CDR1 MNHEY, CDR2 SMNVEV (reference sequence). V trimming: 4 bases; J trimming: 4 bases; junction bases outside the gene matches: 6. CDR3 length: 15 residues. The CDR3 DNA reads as TGTGCCAGCAGTTCCCAGGGGGCGGGATACAATGAGCAGTTCTTC. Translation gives CASSSQGAGYNEQFF.

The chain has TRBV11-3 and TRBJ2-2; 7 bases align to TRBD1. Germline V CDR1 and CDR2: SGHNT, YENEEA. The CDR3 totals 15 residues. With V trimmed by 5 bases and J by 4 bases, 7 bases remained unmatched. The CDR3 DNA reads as TGTGCCAGCAGCCCCCCGGGACAGTCCACCGGGGAGCTGTTTTTT. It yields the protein CASSPPGQSTGELFF.

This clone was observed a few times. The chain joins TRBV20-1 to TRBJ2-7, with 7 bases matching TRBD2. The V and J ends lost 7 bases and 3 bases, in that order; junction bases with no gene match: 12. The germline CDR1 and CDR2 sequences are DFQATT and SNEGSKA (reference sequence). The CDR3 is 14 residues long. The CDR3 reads CSGSLGGRGYEQYF. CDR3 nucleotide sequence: TGCAGTGGTAGTCTGGGCGGGAGAGGCTACGAGCAGTACTTC.

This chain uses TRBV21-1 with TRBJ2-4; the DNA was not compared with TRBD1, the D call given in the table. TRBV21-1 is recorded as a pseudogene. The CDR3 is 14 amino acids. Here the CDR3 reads CASSARTVKNIQYF. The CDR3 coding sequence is TGTGCCAGCAGCGCCCGGACAGTTAAAAACATTCAGTACTTC.

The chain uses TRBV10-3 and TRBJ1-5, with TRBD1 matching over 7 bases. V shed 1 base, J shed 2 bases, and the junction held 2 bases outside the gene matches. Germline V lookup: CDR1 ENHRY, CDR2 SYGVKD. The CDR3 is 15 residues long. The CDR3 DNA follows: TGTGCCATCAGTGAGTTCACAGGGGGCAATCAGCCCCAGCATTTT. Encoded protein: CAISEFTGGNQPQHF.

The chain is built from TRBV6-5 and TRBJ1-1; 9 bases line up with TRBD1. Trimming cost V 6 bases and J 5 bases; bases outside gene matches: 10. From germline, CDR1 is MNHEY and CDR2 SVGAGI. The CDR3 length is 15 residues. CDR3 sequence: CASSLGQGYWTEAFF. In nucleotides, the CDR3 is TGTGCCAGCAGCCTTGGACAGGGGTATTGGACTGAAGCTTTCTTT.

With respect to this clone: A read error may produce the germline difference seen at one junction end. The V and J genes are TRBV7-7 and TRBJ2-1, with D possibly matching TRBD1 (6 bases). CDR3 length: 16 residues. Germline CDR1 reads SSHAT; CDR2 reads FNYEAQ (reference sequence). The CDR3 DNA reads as TGTGCTAGCAGCCCAGGACAGATCTCCGACTACAATGAGCAGTTCTTC. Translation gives CASSPGQISDYNEQFF.

CDR3 in amino acids: CASSDPTGSQETQYF. CDR3 in DNA: TGTGCCAGCAGTGACCCGACAGGGTCCCAAGAGACCCAGTACTTC. The rearrangement links TRBV6-1 to TRBJ2-5; 7 bases line up with TRBD1. The CDR3 loop spans 15 amino acids. Germline V gene data show CDR1 as MNHNS and CDR2 as SASEGT. With V trimmed by 3 bases and J by 1 base, 5 bases remained unmatched.

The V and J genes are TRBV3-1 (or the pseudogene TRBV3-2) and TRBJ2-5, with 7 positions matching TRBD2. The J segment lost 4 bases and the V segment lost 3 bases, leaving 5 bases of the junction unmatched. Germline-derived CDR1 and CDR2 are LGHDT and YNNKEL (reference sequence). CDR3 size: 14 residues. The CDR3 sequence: CASSQRVAGETQYF. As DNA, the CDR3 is TGTGCCAGCAGCCAGAGAGTAGCGGGAGAGACCCAGTACTTC.

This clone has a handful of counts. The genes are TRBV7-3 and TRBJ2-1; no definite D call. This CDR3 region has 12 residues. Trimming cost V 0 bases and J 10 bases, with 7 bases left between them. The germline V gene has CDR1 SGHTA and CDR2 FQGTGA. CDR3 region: CASSLTPGEQFF. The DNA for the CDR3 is TGTGCCAGCAGCTTAACCCCCGGGGAGCAGTTCTTC.

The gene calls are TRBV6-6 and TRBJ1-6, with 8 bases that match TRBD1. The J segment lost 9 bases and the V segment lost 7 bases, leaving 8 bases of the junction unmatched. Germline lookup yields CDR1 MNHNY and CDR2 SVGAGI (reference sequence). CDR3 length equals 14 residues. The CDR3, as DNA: TGTGCCAGCACCCTGGACAGGGCTTTTTCACCCCTCCACTTT. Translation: CASTLDRAFSPLHF.

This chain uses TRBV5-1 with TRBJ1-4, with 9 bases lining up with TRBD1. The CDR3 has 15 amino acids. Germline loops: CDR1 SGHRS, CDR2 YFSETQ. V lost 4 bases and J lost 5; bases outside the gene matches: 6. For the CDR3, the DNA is TGCGCCAGCAGCGGGGGGACAGGGAGGAATGAAAAACTGTTTTTT. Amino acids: CASSGGTGRNEKLFF.

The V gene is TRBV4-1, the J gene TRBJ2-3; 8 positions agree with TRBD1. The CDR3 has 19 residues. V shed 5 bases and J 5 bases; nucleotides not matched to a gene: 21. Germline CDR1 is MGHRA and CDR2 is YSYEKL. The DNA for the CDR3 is TGCGCCAGCAGCTTCCCATCGCGTGAGGACAGGGACTTAGGAGATACGCAGTATTTT. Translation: CASSFPSREDRDLGDTQYF.

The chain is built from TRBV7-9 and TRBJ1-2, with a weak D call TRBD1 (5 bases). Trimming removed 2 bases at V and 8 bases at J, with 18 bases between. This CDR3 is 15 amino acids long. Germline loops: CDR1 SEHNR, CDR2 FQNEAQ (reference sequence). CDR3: CASSLSPGGREGYTF. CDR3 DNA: TGTGCCAGCAGCTTATCCCCGGGGGGTCGCGAGGGCTACACCTTC.

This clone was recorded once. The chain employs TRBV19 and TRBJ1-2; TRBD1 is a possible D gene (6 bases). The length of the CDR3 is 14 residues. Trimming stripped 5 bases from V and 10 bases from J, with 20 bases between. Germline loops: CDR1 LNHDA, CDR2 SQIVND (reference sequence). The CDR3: CASSPQGFQLDYTF. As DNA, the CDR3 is TGTGCCAGTAGTCCCCAGGGGTTTCAGCTTGACTACACCTTC.